The clone carrying this TCR beta chain was seen only a few times. These data are taken from a study of identical twins. TCRdb passed the 5' RACE reads through MiXCR, listing each CDR3 protein once. The sample holds 450,000 to 650,000 distinct CDR3 sequences, roughly 9.5% seen once. The CDR3 contains 17 residues. Trimming removed 3 bases from V and 1 base from J; junction bases left unmatched: 9. Germline V gene lookup returns CDR1 MGHRA and CDR2 YSYEKL. This same sample was also part of a study on yellow fever vaccine responses in identical twins.

The receptor was derived from a woman between 18 and 30 years old in good health. The chain is built from TRBV4-1 and TRBJ1-1, with 9 bases lining up with TRBD1. Sequenced: PBMCs. This chain's CDR3 is CASSHEQGALGNTEAFF. For the CDR3, the DNA is TGCGCCAGCAGCCATGAACAGGGGGCGCTGGGGAACACTGAAGCTTTCTTT.